The 21 T cell receptor beta chains below come from one sample, sequenced in a study of OX40 agonist ivuxolimab in advanced cancers. The library was prepared using the immunoSEQ multiplex PCR assay. Entries here come from immuneACCESS through TCRdb and include only in-frame sequences with V and J called. Some clones fail to appear in such tables; in the studies checked, an unresolved V gene covers under half of the shortfall, and the cause of the remainder is unknown. This sample lists tens of thousands of clones; about 85% were detected once. The ten largest clones take up approximately 0.99% of the sample. This material consisted of CD4+ or CD8+ T cells sorted from blood, taken in a trial of the OX40 agonist ivuxolimab. These receptors were obtained from an adult with an advanced solid tumor such as melanoma, head and neck, liver or kidney cancer.

This clone came up once. V usage is TRBV7-2 and J usage is TRBJ2-5, with TRBD2 as a possible D gene (6 bases). V was clipped by 5 bases and J by 5 bases, with 12 bases between them. Germline V gene sequence: CDR1 SGHTA, CDR2 FQGNSA. This CDR3 region has 13 residues. CDR3 sequence: CASSRPGGETQYF. The DNA of the CDR3 is TGTGCCAGCAGCCGACCCGGGGGTGAGACCCAGTACTTC.

The chain couples TRBV27 to TRBJ2-4; the D call may be TRBD1 or TRBD2 (6 bases each). Germline values: CDR1 MNHEY, CDR2 SMNVEV (reference sequence). Trimming removed 2 bases at V and 8 bases at J, with 13 bases between. The CDR3 is 14 residues long. This CDR3 is CASSLRGDGDIQYF. The CDR3 DNA follows: TGTGCCAGCAGTTTAAGGGGGGATGGTGACATTCAGTACTTC.

V and J are TRBV11-1 and TRBJ1-2; D perhaps matches TRBD1 (5 bases). Per germline, CDR1 SGHAT and CDR2 FQDESV (reference sequence). The CDR3 extends over 14 amino acids. Trimming shortened V by 3 bases and J by 3 bases, and 11 bases separated the two germline ends. CDR3 nucleotide sequence: TGTGCCAGCAGCTTTGGGGACGACTACTATGGCTACACCTTC. It encodes CASSFGDDYYGYTF.

Only a few counts were recorded for this clone. J is TRBJ2-1 and V is TRBV7-2; 8 positions match TRBD2. The length of the CDR3 is 19 residues. Germline values: CDR1 SGHTA, CDR2 FQGNSA. J gave up 4 bases and V 6 bases, and 20 bases lay outside the gene matches. The CDR3 reads CASSSSPRSGIRGYNEQFF. The CDR3 nucleotides are TGTGCCAGCAGTAGCTCCCCTCGTAGCGGGATAAGAGGGTACAATGAGCAGTTCTTC. Full variable domain (remainder filled in from reference TRBV7-2 and TRBJ2-1): GAGVSQSPSNKVTEKGKDVELRCDPISGHTALYWYRQSLGQGLEFLIYFQGNSAPDKSGLPSDRFSAERTGGSVSTLTIQRTQQEDSAVYLCASSSSPRSGIRGYNEQFFGPGTRLTVL.

The J gene is TRBJ2-7, the V gene TRBV30; 9 positions match TRBD2. V lost 4 bases and J lost 2; bases outside the gene matches: 3. This CDR3 contains 13 residues. Germline assignment: CDR1 GTSNPN and CDR2 SVGIG (reference sequence). The CDR3 sequence is CAWKAGGPYEQYF. In DNA form, the CDR3 reads TGTGCCTGGAAGGCGGGAGGGCCCTACGAGCAGTACTTC. Supplemented by reference TRBV30 and TRBJ2-7, the full variable domain reads SQTIHQWPATLVQPVGSPLSLECTVEGTSNPNLYWYRQAAGRGLQLLFYSVGIGQISSEVPQNLSASRPQDRQFILSSKKLLLSDSGFYLCAWKAGGPYEQYFGPGTRLTVT.

This sequence joins TRBV6-5 and TRBJ2-1; the match to TRBD2 covers 9 bases. Germline loops: CDR1 MNHEY, CDR2 SVGAGI. With 8 bases clipped from V and 4 bases from J, the junction kept 6 bases outside the gene matches. The CDR3 loop spans 14 amino acids. The CDR3 DNA sequence: TGTGCCAGCCGGGAGCGGGGGGCATACAATGAGCAGTTCTTC. Protein: CASRERGAYNEQFF.

The chain is built from TRBV10-3 and TRBJ2-1, with 10 bases fitting TRBD1. V was clipped by 3 bases and J by 8 bases; unmatched bases: 7. Germline CDR1 ENHRY, CDR2 SYGVKD. This CDR3 has 15 amino acids. The chain's CDR3 is CAISEGIDRGHEQFF. CDR3 in DNA: TGTGCCATCAGTGAAGGAATCGACAGGGGGCATGAGCAGTTCTTC.

V gene TRBV27 combines with J gene TRBJ2-6, with no clear D. The germline CDR1 and CDR2 sequences are MNHEY and SMNVEV (reference sequence). V was pared by 8 bases and J by 5 bases, with 19 bases between. The CDR3 runs 16 residues. The CDR3 loop reads CASLPTTGTRANVLTF. The CDR3 region has the DNA TGTGCCAGCCTACCGACGACGGGTACGAGGGCCAACGTCCTGACTTTC.

J is TRBJ2-7 and V is TRBV28; D not certain. CDR3 length equals 14 residues. V lost 3 bases to trimming and J lost 6 bases, with 15 bases between them. The germline gives CDR1 MDHEN, CDR2 SYDVKM. As DNA, the CDR3 is TGTGCCAGCAGTTTCCAGCTACCTCCGGGCGAGCAGTACTTC. The encoded protein is CASSFQLPPGEQYF.

On this clone itself: Within the sample, other DNA sequences also encode this same CDR3. The chain employs TRBV28 and TRBJ1-2; D is perhaps TRBD1 (6 bases). Germline V gene data show CDR1 as MDHEN and CDR2 as SYDVKM. The CDR3 extends over 14 amino acids. V lost 2 bases to trimming and J lost 2 bases, with 9 bases between them. In nucleotides, the CDR3 is TGTGCCAGCAGTTTAGGGGGGGCAAACTATGGCTACACCTTC. Translating it yields CASSLGGANYGYTF.

The rearrangement links TRBV5-1 to TRBJ1-2; D call uncertain. The CDR3 is made up of 14 amino acids. V was shortened by 4 bases and J by 6 bases, with 16 bases between the two germline ends. Germline values: CDR1 SGHRS, CDR2 YFSETQ. Written as DNA, the CDR3 is TGCGCCAGCAGCCCGACCCGACATACCAATGGCTACACCTTC. Protein product: CASSPTRHTNGYTF.

The chain links TRBV11-3 to TRBJ1-1, with D possibly matching TRBD1 (6 bases). V was cut by 5 bases and J by 2 bases, with 9 bases left in between. The CDR3 spans 13 residues. From germline, CDR1 is SGHNT and CDR2 YENEEA. CDR3 amino acids: CASSRGGNTEAFF. The CDR3, as DNA: TGTGCCAGCAGCAGGGGGGGAAACACTGAAGCTTTCTTT.

This clone was seen only a few times. The chain carries TRBV18 and TRBJ1-5, with D unresolved. Germline CDR1 reads KGHSH; CDR2 reads LQKENI. There are 15 residues in the CDR3. The V and J ends lost 3 bases and 6 bases respectively, with 15 bases between them. The CDR3 loop is CASSPGPKLGQPQHF. The CDR3 nucleotides are TGTGCCAGCTCACCCGGACCCAAACTTGGTCAGCCCCAGCATTTT.

This clone was observed a single time. V usage is TRBV28 and J usage is TRBJ2-7; unclear D gene. The V gene lost 4 bases and the J gene lost 2 bases, with 6 bases spanning the gap. This CDR3 is 12 amino acids long. CDR1 is MDHEN and CDR2 is SYDVKM in the germline V gene. CDR3 in amino acids: CASSSVTYEQYF. The CDR3 DNA is TGTGCCAGCAGTTCTGTAACCTACGAGCAGTACTTC. Looking up the rest from reference TRBV28 and TRBJ2-7 gives the full variable domain: DVKVTQSSRYLVKRTGEKVFLECVQDMDHENMFWYRQDPGLGLRLIYFSYDVKMKEKGDIPEGYSVSREKKERFSLILESASTNQTSMYLCASSSVTYEQYFGPGTRLTVT.

This chain links TRBV27 with TRBJ1-4; tentatively, D is TRBD1 (6 bases). Trimming removed 4 bases at V and 1 base at J, with 10 bases between. The CDR3 loop spans 15 amino acids. CDR1 MNHEY and CDR2 SMNVEV come from the germline V gene (reference sequence). CDR3 bases: TGTGCCAGCAGTTCCGGACAGCAAACTAATGAAAAACTGTTTTTT. Protein: CASSSGQQTNEKLFF.

The chain uses TRBV6-6 and TRBJ2-7; unclear D gene. This CDR3 is 12 amino acids long. The germline V and J ends were trimmed by 7 bases and 4 bases, with 11 bases remaining between them. Germline V CDR1 and CDR2: MNHNY, SVGAGI (reference sequence). Here the CDR3 reads CASNAGVYEQYF. The CDR3, as DNA: TGTGCCAGCAATGCAGGAGTATACGAGCAGTACTTC.

The V call is TRBV2, the J call TRBJ2-7, with 7 bases lining up with TRBD2. Germline V gene data show CDR1 as SNHLY and CDR2 as FYNNEI. The CDR3 length is 14 residues. V lost 3 bases, J lost 0 bases, and 2 bases stayed unmatched. CDR3 sequence reads: CASSEGGSSYEQYF. DNA of the CDR3: TGTGCCAGCAGTGAGGGAGGGAGCTCCTACGAGCAGTACTTC.

The rearrangement uses TRBV6-5 and TRBJ2-2; 10 bases are a match to TRBD2. The CDR3 has 14 residues. CDR1 is MNHEY and CDR2 is SVGAGI in the germline V gene. Losses at the gene ends were 11 bases for V and 8 bases for J; bases not matched to a gene: 11. The CDR3: CAVRGASGSGELFF. CDR3 DNA: TGTGCCGTAAGGGGGGCTAGCGGGAGTGGGGAGCTGTTTTTT.

V and J are TRBV11-2 and TRBJ1-4; D is unclear. This CDR3 spans 13 amino acids. The V end lost 4 bases, the J end lost 8 bases, and 11 bases lay between the germline ends. Germline V gives CDR1 SGHAT, CDR2 FQNNGV. As DNA, the CDR3 is TGTGCCAGCAGCTGGACTCGAGGGGAAAAACTGTTTTTT. Translated, it gives CASSWTRGEKLFF. Variable domain in full (rest from reference TRBV11-2 and TRBJ1-4): EAGVAQSPRYKIIEKRQSVAFWCNPISGHATLYWYQQILGQGPKLLIQFQNNGVVDDSQLPKDRFSAERLKGVDSTLKIQPAKLEDSAVYLCASSWTRGEKLFFGSGTQLSVL.

The genes are TRBV27 and TRBJ2-1; 10 bases are shared with TRBD1. The CDR3 has 16 amino acids. V shed 5 bases, J shed 4 bases, and the junction held 8 bases outside the gene matches. CDR1 MNHEY and CDR2 SMNVEV come from the germline V gene (reference sequence). DNA for the CDR3: TGTGCCAGCAGTCAATCGACAGGGGGCATGTACAATGAGCAGTTCTTC. It encodes CASSQSTGGMYNEQFF.

The rearrangement uses TRBV5-1 and TRBJ1-3; 7 nucleotides agree with TRBD1. Germline loops: CDR1 SGHRS, CDR2 YFSETQ. The CDR3 consists of 15 residues. With V trimmed by 4 bases and J by 9 bases, 13 bases remained unmatched. The CDR3 protein is CASSPNTGARSTIYF. CDR3 coding DNA: TGCGCCAGCAGCCCGAACACAGGGGCTCGTAGCACCATATATTTT.